The 12 T cell receptor beta chains given below trace back to one sample, sequenced in a study of blood T cell repertoires in COVID-19. This table comes from immunoSEQ multiplex PCR, and its TCRdb copy is limited to in-frame clones, with some not included. The sample gives around 270,000 clones, 88% of which show up once; approximately 4% is in the top ten. Sequenced sample: peripheral blood. The receptors shown here come from a man aged 55 to 70 who had recovered from COVID-19.

The V call is TRBV3-1 (or the pseudogene TRBV3-2), the J call TRBJ1-1, with D possibly being TRBD1 (6 bases). Trimming removed 4 bases at V and 0 bases at J, with 12 bases between. Germline loops: CDR1 LGHDT, CDR2 YNNKEL (reference sequence). The CDR3 totals 15 residues. The CDR3 nucleotides are TGTGCCAGCAGCCTTTACAGGGAGATGAACACTGAAGCTTTCTTT. Translating gives CASSLYREMNTEAFF.

The chain has TRBV5-1 and TRBJ2-5; D possibly corresponds to TRBD1 (5 bases). CDR1 and CDR2 (germline): SGHRS, YFSETQ. The CDR3 spans 14 residues. The V and J ends lost 0 bases and 7 bases respectively, with 13 bases between them. The CDR3 is CASSLAQGRGTQYF. The CDR3 nucleotides are TGCGCCAGCAGCTTGGCCCAGGGAAGGGGGACCCAGTACTTC.

This chain uses TRBV18 with TRBJ2-3; 11 bases fit TRBD1. Trimming cost V 3 bases and J 2 bases; bases outside gene matches: 7. CDR3 length equals 17 residues. CDR1 KGHSH and CDR2 LQKENI come from the germline V gene. The CDR3 loop is CASSPLGQGASTDTQYF. CDR3 nucleotides: TGTGCCAGCTCACCCCTTGGACAGGGGGCGTCCACAGATACGCAGTATTTT.

The J gene is TRBJ2-4, the V gene TRBV21-1; the listed D gene, TRBD1, was not tested against the DNA. TRBV21-1 is a pseudogene locus. CDR3 size: 16 residues. DNA of the CDR3: TGTGCCAGCAGGACCCTACAGGGGAACACCAAAAACATTCAGTACTTC. Its protein is CASRTLQGNTKNIQYF.

The CDR3 DNA sequence: TGTGCCAGCAGTCCAAGGACAGGGGGCTACGAGCAGTACTTC. It codes for CASSPRTGGYEQYF. The chain recombines TRBV27 with TRBJ2-7; 10 nucleotides match TRBD1. The germline V gene encodes CDR1 MNHEY and CDR2 SMNVEV (reference sequence). The CDR3 contains 14 residues. V gave up 5 bases and J gave up 3 bases; unmatched junction bases: 4.

The rearrangement links TRBV19 to TRBJ2-3, with 7 positions matching TRBD2. Germline V CDR1 and CDR2: LNHDA, SQIVND (reference sequence). Losses at the gene ends were 7 bases for V and 0 bases for J; bases not matched to a gene: 13. CDR3 length equals 17 residues. CDR3 DNA: TGTGCCAGTACCCCTCCCGAAGCGGGGAGAAGCACAGATACGCAGTATTTT. Translating gives CASTPPEAGRSTDTQYF. Full variable domain (missing parts from reference TRBV19 and TRBJ2-3): DGGITQSPKYLFRKEGQNVTLSCEQNLNHDAMYWYRQDPGQGLRLIYYSQIVNDFQKGDIAEGYSVSREKKESFPLTVTSAQKNPTAFYLCASTPPEAGRSTDTQYFGPGTRLTVL.

This sequence joins TRBV25-1 and TRBJ2-1, with TRBD1 identical over 9 bases. The J segment lost 4 bases and the V segment lost 10 bases, leaving 8 bases of the junction unmatched. Germline assignment: CDR1 MGHDK and CDR2 SYGVNS. This CDR3 spans 14 amino acids. CDR3 loop: CATGDRVLYNEQFF. Written as DNA, the CDR3 is TGTGCCACTGGGGACAGGGTTTTATACAATGAGCAGTTCTTC.

For this clone: An end of the junction differs from the germline gene, which may be a read error. V gene TRBV30 combines with J gene TRBJ2-7, with D maybe TRBD2 (8 bases). The germline V gene has CDR1 GTSNPN and CDR2 SVGIG (reference sequence). The CDR3 has 11 residues. The CDR3 nucleotides read TGTGCCTGGAGCAGGGGGGGACTAGGAAATTTC. This sequence encodes CAWSRGGLGNF.

This clone came up once. The gene calls are TRBV19 and TRBJ2-1; 11 bases are shared with TRBD2. With V trimmed by 3 bases and J by 4 bases, 5 bases remained unmatched. The germline V gene has CDR1 LNHDA and CDR2 SQIVND (reference sequence). The CDR3 spans 16 residues. CDR3 residues: CASSILAGGPYNEQFF. For the CDR3, the DNA is TGTGCCAGTAGTATTTTAGCGGGGGGGCCATACAATGAGCAGTTCTTC.

The chain couples TRBV11-3 to TRBJ1-5, with 10 bases aligning to TRBD1. The CDR3 is 19 residues long. Trimming at V came to 6 bases and at J to 2 bases, leaving 16 bases not matched to a gene. Per germline, CDR1 SGHNT and CDR2 YENEEA. The CDR3 loop reads CASSPTGTGVGRCNQPQHF. The CDR3, as DNA: TGTGCCAGCAGTCCCACCGGGACAGGGGTTGGGAGGTGCAATCAGCCCCAGCATTTT.

The chain uses TRBV5-1 and TRBJ1-6, with 9 bases fitting TRBD1. With 4 bases clipped from V and 6 bases from J, the junction kept 2 bases outside the gene matches. Germline V gene sequence: CDR1 SGHRS, CDR2 YFSETQ. The CDR3 spans 14 residues. CDR3 in DNA: TGCGCCAGCAGCAAACAGGGGGCTAATTCACCCCTCCACTTT. Its protein product is CASSKQGANSPLHF.

The CDR3 here is CASSEVHRGNEKLFF. DNA for the CDR3: TGTGCCAGCAGTGAAGTTCACAGGGGGAATGAAAAACTGTTTTTT. The chain couples TRBV6-1 to TRBJ1-4; 8 nucleotides match TRBD1. The germline V gene has CDR1 MNHNS and CDR2 SASEGT. This CDR3 has 15 residues. With V trimmed by 1 base and J by 5 bases, 3 bases remained unmatched.